The 26 T cell receptor beta chains below all came from one sample that was sequenced in a study of T-cell memory formation after mild COVID-19. TCRdb analysed the 5' RACE reads with MiXCR anew, one entry per CDR3 protein. The table shows about 82,000 distinct CDR3 sequences, with 9.5% to 15% occurring only once. Material: PBMCs or a T cell subset sorted from them (not recorded which). The receptors shown here come from a man between 18 and 35 years old who had mild COVID-19 (a few samples of this study predate the infection). Cell type and time point are not known.

This clonotype was observed a few times. The rearrangement joins TRBV4-1 to TRBJ2-5; D unclear. Germline CDR1 is MGHRA and CDR2 is YSYEKL. Trimming left V 7 bases short and J 1 base short, with 7 bases between. The CDR3 length is 12 residues. In nucleotides, the CDR3 is TGCGCCAGCACAAGGGCCCAAGAGACCCAGTACTTC. It encodes CASTRAQETQYF.

There are a few counts of this clonotype. The rearrangement joins TRBV10-3 to TRBJ2-3; no clear D gene. There are 11 residues in the CDR3. V shed 4 bases and J shed 5 bases, with 4 bases lying between them. The germline gives CDR1 ENHRY, CDR2 SYGVKD. This CDR3 reads CAISGVDTQYF. The DNA for the CDR3 is TGTGCCATCAGTGGTGTAGATACGCAGTATTTT.

The genes are TRBV29-1 and TRBJ1-2, with TRBD1 identical over 9 bases. The germline gives CDR1 SQVTM, CDR2 ANQGSEA. J gave up 4 bases and V 2 bases, and 5 bases lay outside the gene matches. The CDR3 is made up of 14 amino acids. CDR3 sequence: CSVERDRDGYGYTF. DNA of the CDR3: TGCAGCGTTGAACGGGACAGGGACGGCTATGGCTACACCTTC.

This clonotype was picked up a small number of times. V usage is TRBV11-1 and J usage is TRBJ2-3; D possibly corresponds to TRBD2 (6 bases). V shed 5 bases and J shed 6 bases, with 21 bases lying between them. The germline V gene has CDR1 SGHAT and CDR2 FQDESV (reference sequence). CDR3 length: 16 residues. The CDR3 nucleotides read TGTGCCAGCAGCGACCGACCGGGACTCATTGCGGATACGCAGTATTTT. Amino acids: CASSDRPGLIADTQYF.

This clonotype was picked up a small number of times. This sequence joins TRBV29-1 and TRBJ2-6, with a tentative D call TRBD2 (6 bases). Per germline, CDR1 SQVTM and CDR2 ANQGSEA. The CDR3 contains 15 residues. V was clipped by 5 bases and J by 2 bases, with 13 bases between them. This CDR3 is CSVPSWGAGANVLTF. The CDR3 coding sequence is TGCAGCGTTCCTAGTTGGGGGGCTGGGGCCAACGTCCTGACTTTC.

In its sample, this clonotype was seen a few times. This chain joins TRBV7-9 and TRBJ2-7; D perhaps matches TRBD2 (5 bases). The CDR3 totals 13 residues. V was clipped by 4 bases and J by 5 bases, with 12 bases between them. Germline assignment: CDR1 SEHNR and CDR2 FQNEAQ (reference sequence). The DNA of the CDR3 is TGTGCCAGCAGCTCCCCTCTGAGGGACGAGCAGTACTTC. Its protein is CASSSPLRDEQYF. Drawing the rest from reference TRBV7-9 and TRBJ2-7, the complete variable domain is DTGVSQNPRHKITKRGQNVTFRCDPISEHNRLYWYRQTLGQGPEFLTYFQNEAQLEKSRLLSDRFSAERPKGSFSTLEIQRTEQGDSAMYLCASSSPLRDEQYFGPGTRLTVT.

This clonotype has a handful of counts. The rearrangement links TRBV13 to TRBJ1-1; 8 bases align to TRBD1. CDR3 length equals 14 residues. The germline CDR1 and CDR2 sequences are PRHDT and FYEKMQ (reference sequence). Trimming removed 5 bases from V and 5 bases from J; junction bases left unmatched: 7. CDR3 loop: CASSLGTGETEAFF. In DNA form, the CDR3 reads TGTGCCAGCAGCCTCGGGACAGGTGAAACTGAAGCTTTCTTT.

This clonotype was counted at least ten times. This rearrangement joins TRBV7-6 to TRBJ2-7, with a possible D match to TRBD1 (6 bases). V was trimmed by 1 base and J by 6 bases, leaving 10 bases between them. The germline V gene has CDR1 SGHVS and CDR2 FNYEAQ. The CDR3 length is 13 residues. DNA for the CDR3: TGTGCCAGCAGCTTAGGGCAGGGGCTCGAGCAGTACGTC. Translated, it gives CASSLGQGLEQYV.

The CDR3 DNA sequence: TGTGCCAGCAGCCAACAACCGGGACACTCCGCCCAAGAGACCCAGTACTTC. Its translation is CASSQQPGHSAQETQYF. This chain links TRBV5-5 with TRBJ2-5; perhaps TRBD1 as D (6 bases). Germline loops: CDR1 SGHKS, CDR2 YYEKEE (reference sequence). This CDR3 is built from 17 residues. V dropped 4 bases and J dropped 1 base, with 20 bases sitting between them.

The chain employs TRBV6-2 or TRBV6-3 and TRBJ2-5; no reliable D call. Germline assignment: CDR1 MNHEY and CDR2 SVGEGT. The V end was cut by 6 bases, the J end by 5 bases, with 13 bases between. The CDR3 is made up of 13 amino acids. The CDR3: CASSRKLGETQYF. The CDR3 DNA is TGTGCCAGCAGCCGAAAATTGGGGGAGACCCAGTACTTC.

This clonotype was seen only a few times. V and J are TRBV5-1 and TRBJ1-2; D might be TRBD1 (5 bases). Trimming cost V 2 bases and J 4 bases, with 9 bases left between them. This CDR3 has 13 amino acids. Looked up from germline, CDR1 is SGHRS and CDR2 is YFSETQ. The CDR3, as DNA: TGCGCCAGCAGCTTCCAGGGAGGCTATGGCTACACCTTC. Its translation: CASSFQGGYGYTF.

This clonotype turned up a few times. The gene calls are TRBV2 and TRBJ1-5; D remains ambiguous. Germline V gene lookup returns CDR1 SNHLY and CDR2 FYNNEI. The CDR3 has 15 residues. With 5 bases removed from V and 0 bases from J, the gap between germline ends came to 11 bases. CDR3 residues: CASSPGGYSNQPQHF. Written as DNA, the CDR3 is TGTGCCAGCAGTCCGGGAGGCTATAGCAATCAGCCCCAGCATTTT.

The rearrangement joins TRBV6-6 to TRBJ2-7; D perhaps matches TRBD1 (6 bases). From germline, CDR1 is MNHNY and CDR2 SVGAGI (reference sequence). Trimming left V 3 bases short and J 2 bases short, with 11 bases between. The CDR3 has 14 residues. DNA of the CDR3: TGTGCCAGCAGTTATGTAGGGGGTACCTACGAGCAGTACGTC. Its translation is CASSYVGGTYEQYV.

The table lists this clonotype with many counts. V and J are TRBV20-1 and TRBJ2-7; 8 bases are shared with TRBD2. Germline CDR1 is DFQATT and CDR2 is SNEGSKA (reference sequence). CDR3 length equals 13 residues. With 6 bases clipped from V and 4 bases from J, the junction kept 8 bases outside the gene matches. CDR3 protein: CSAREGDLYEQYF. The DNA of the CDR3 is TGCAGTGCCCGGGAGGGGGACCTATACGAGCAGTACTTC.

This clonotype turned up a few times. The chain joins TRBV29-1 to TRBJ1-5, with D perhaps matching TRBD1 (6 bases). Trimming pared 6 bases from V and 2 bases from J, leaving 23 bases between. The germline CDR1 and CDR2 sequences are SQVTM and ANQGSEA. This CDR3 comprises 17 residues. The CDR3 protein is CSVHRPTGIRGNQPQHF. In DNA form, the CDR3 reads TGCAGCGTCCACCGTCCCACAGGGATTCGGGGCAATCAGCCCCAGCATTTT.

The sample holds a few counts of this clonotype. The rearrangement links TRBV6-2 or TRBV6-3 to TRBJ1-6, with D hard to call. The germline CDR1 and CDR2 sequences are MNHEY and SVGEGT. The CDR3 consists of 14 residues. V dropped 2 bases and J dropped 5 bases, with 7 bases sitting between them. In nucleotides, the CDR3 is TGTGCCAGCAGTTACGGACTGAATAATTCACCCCTCCACTTT. This sequence encodes CASSYGLNNSPLHF.

In this sample, this clonotype turned up a few times. The chain employs TRBV6-5 and TRBJ1-6, with D possibly matching TRBD1 (5 bases). The CDR3 length is 15 residues. Germline V lookup: CDR1 MNHEY, CDR2 SVGAGI. Trimming took 2 bases from V and 7 from J, leaving 12 bases between them. Written as DNA, the CDR3 is TGTGCCAGCAGTTACGCGGGACCCCCCAATTCACCCCTCCACTTT. Protein: CASSYAGPPNSPLHF.

A word on this clonotype: One end of the junction is discordant with germline, which a read error may explain. The gene calls are TRBV6-6 and TRBJ1-4; D possibly corresponds to TRBD1 (5 bases). The CDR3 has 14 amino acids. Germline CDR1 and CDR2: MNHNY and SVGAGI (reference sequence). CDR3 amino acids: CASRSLKAREGICF. CDR3 bases: TGTGCCAGCAGATCCTTAAAAGCCAGGGAGGGAATCTGTTTT.

The sample holds a few counts of this clonotype. The rearrangement joins TRBV4-3 to TRBJ2-4; 10 bases map to TRBD2. V shed 2 bases and J 0 bases; nucleotides not matched to a gene: 7. The CDR3 extends over 18 amino acids. Germline values: CDR1 LGHNA, CDR2 YSLEER. In nucleotides, the CDR3 is TGCGCCAGCAGCCAAAGACTAGCGGGTGTTACAGCCAAAAACATTCAGTACTTC. It encodes CASSQRLAGVTAKNIQYF.

The chain combines TRBV4-1 with TRBJ2-1, with 10 bases identical to TRBD1. Looked up from germline, CDR1 is MGHRA and CDR2 is YSYEKL. The V and J ends lost 0 bases and 4 bases, in that order; junction bases with no gene match: 6. The CDR3 consists of 17 residues. CDR3 loop: CASSQEAGTGAYNEQFF. CDR3 nucleotide sequence: TGCGCCAGCAGCCAAGAAGCCGGGACAGGGGCTTACAATGAGCAGTTCTTC.

This clonotype was counted only a few times. This rearrangement joins TRBV27 to TRBJ1-3, with TRBD1 as a possible D gene (6 bases). V was shortened by 6 bases and J by 8 bases, with 20 bases between the two germline ends. CDR1 is MNHEY, CDR2 SMNVEV, per germline (reference sequence). CDR3 size: 15 residues. CDR3 residues: CASRQGQSLGYTIYF. Written as DNA, the CDR3 is TGTGCCAGCAGACAGGGACAAAGCCTTGGGTACACCATATATTTT.

The chain joins TRBV7-9 to TRBJ2-7, with D possibly TRBD1 on 5 matching bases. Germline-derived CDR1 and CDR2 are SEHNR and FQNEAQ (reference sequence). This CDR3 has 12 amino acids. Trimming took off 5 bases at V and 2 bases at J, with 7 bases between the two ends. CDR3 in amino acids: CASSLQAYEQYF. CDR3 nucleotides: TGTGCCAGCAGCCTACAGGCCTACGAGCAGTACTTC. Complete variable domain (other parts from reference TRBV7-9 and TRBJ2-7): DTGVSQNPRHKITKRGQNVTFRCDPISEHNRLYWYRQTLGQGPEFLTYFQNEAQLEKSRLLSDRFSAERPKGSFSTLEIQRTEQGDSAMYLCASSLQAYEQYFGPGTRLTVT.

The chain is built from TRBV9 and TRBJ1-4; TRBD1 is a possible D gene (6 bases). Germline V gene lookup returns CDR1 SGDLS and CDR2 YYNGEE. The ends were cut back, 3 bases at V and 5 bases at J, with 17 bases in the middle. The CDR3 loop spans 16 amino acids. CDR3 region: CASSGPDGGINEKLFF. The DNA for the CDR3 is TGTGCCAGCAGCGGACCCGATGGGGGCATAAATGAAAAACTGTTTTTT.

V and J are TRBV7-9 and TRBJ2-1; 12 bases map to TRBD2. The V gene end was trimmed by 5 bases and the J gene end by 3 bases; junction bases not matched to a gene: 11. Germline assignment: CDR1 SEHNR and CDR2 FQNEAQ (reference sequence). The CDR3 is 18 residues long. CDR3 region: CASSPDGLAGGLYNEQFF. The CDR3 nucleotides are TGTGCCAGCAGCCCGGACGGTCTAGCGGGGGGGCTCTACAATGAGCAGTTCTTC. Full variable domain (rest looked up from reference TRBV7-9 and TRBJ2-1): DTGVSQNPRHKITKRGQNVTFRCDPISEHNRLYWYRQTLGQGPEFLTYFQNEAQLEKSRLLSDRFSAERPKGSFSTLEIQRTEQGDSAMYLCASSPDGLAGGLYNEQFFGPGTRLTVL.

This clonotype turned up a few times. This chain joins TRBV6-2 or TRBV6-3 and TRBJ2-1; D remains unclear. Trimming pared 2 bases from V and 10 bases from J, leaving 9 bases between. CDR3 length: 12 amino acids. In germline, CDR1 is MNHEY, CDR2 SVGEGT. CDR3 DNA: TGTGCCAGCAGTTACGAAGTCTCCGAGCAGTTCTTC. Translation: CASSYEVSEQFF.

The chain employs TRBV15 and TRBJ1-5; D not certain. Trimming took 0 bases from V and 6 from J, leaving 12 bases between them. The CDR3 is 15 amino acids. Germline V CDR1 and CDR2: LNHNV, YYDKDF (reference sequence). DNA for the CDR3: TGTGCCACCAGCAGAGACGTCGGGGTGGGTCAGCCCCAGCATTTT. It translates to CATSRDVGVGQPQHF. The entire variable domain, with the rest obtained from reference TRBV15 and TRBJ1-5, is as follows: DAMVIQNPRYQVTQFGKPVTLSCSQTLNHNVMYWYQQKSSQAPKLLFHYYDKDFNNEADTPDNFQSRRPNTSFCFLDIRSPGLGDTAMYLCATSRDVGVGQPQHFGDGTRLSIL.